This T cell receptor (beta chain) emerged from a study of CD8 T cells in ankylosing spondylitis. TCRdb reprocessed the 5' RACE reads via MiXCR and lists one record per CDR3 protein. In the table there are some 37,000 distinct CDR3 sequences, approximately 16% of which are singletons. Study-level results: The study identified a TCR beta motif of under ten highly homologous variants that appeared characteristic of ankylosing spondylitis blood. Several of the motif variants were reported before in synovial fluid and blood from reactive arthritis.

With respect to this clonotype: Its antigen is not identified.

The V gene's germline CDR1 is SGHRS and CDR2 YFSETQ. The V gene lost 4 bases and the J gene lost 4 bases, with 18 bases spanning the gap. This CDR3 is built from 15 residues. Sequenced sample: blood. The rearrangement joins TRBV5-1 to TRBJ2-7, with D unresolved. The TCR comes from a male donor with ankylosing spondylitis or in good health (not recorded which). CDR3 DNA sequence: TGCGCCAGCAGCCCAGTGACTTTTAACGGTTACGAGCAGTACTTC. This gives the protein CASSPVTFNGYEQYF.